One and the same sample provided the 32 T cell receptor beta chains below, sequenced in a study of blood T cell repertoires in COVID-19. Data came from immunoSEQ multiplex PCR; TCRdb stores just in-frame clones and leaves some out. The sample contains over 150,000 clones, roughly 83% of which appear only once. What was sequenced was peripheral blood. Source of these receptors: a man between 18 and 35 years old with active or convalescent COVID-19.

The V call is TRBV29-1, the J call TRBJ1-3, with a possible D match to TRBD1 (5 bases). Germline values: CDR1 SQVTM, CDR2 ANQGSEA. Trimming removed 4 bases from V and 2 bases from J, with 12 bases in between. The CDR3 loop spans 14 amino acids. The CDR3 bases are TGCAGCGTTGGAGTCAGGGCGGCTGGAAACACCATATATTTT. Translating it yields CSVGVRAAGNTIYF. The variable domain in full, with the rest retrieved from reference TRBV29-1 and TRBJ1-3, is SAVISQKPSRDICQRGTSLTIQCQVDSQVTMMFWYRQQPGQSLTLIATANQGSEATYESGFVIDKFPISRPNLTFSTLTVSNMSPEDSSIYLCSVGVRAAGNTIYFGEGSWLTVV.

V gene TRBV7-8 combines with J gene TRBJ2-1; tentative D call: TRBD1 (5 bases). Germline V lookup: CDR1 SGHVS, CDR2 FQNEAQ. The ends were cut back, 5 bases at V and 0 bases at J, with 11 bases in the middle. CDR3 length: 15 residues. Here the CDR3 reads CASSHDSYSYNEQFF. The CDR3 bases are TGTGCCAGCAGCCACGACAGCTACTCCTACAATGAGCAGTTCTTC.

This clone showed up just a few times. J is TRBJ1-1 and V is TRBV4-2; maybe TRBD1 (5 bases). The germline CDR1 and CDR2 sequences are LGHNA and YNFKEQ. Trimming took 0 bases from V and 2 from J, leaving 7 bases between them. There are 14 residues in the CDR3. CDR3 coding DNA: TGTGCCAGCAGCCAAGAGACAGTTAACACTGAAGCTTTCTTT. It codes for CASSQETVNTEAFF.

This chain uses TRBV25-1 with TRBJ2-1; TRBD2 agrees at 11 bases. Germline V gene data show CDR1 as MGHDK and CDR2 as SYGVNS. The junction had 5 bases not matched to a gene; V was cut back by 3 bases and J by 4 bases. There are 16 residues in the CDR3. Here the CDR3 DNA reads TGTGCCAGCAGTGACGGACTAGCGGGTAGTTACAATGAGCAGTTCTTC. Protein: CASSDGLAGSYNEQFF.

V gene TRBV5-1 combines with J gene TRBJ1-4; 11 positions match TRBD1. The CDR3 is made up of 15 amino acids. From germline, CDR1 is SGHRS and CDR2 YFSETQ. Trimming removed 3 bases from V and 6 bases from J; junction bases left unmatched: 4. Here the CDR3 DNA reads TGCGCCAGCAGCTCAGGACAGGGGGCGGATGAAAAACTGTTTTTT. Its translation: CASSSGQGADEKLFF.

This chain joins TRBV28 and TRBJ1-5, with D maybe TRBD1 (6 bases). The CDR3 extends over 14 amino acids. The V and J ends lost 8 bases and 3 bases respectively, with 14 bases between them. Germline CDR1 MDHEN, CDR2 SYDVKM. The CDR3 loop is CASRGPGANQPQHF. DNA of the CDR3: TGTGCCAGCCGAGGCCCAGGGGCCAATCAGCCCCAGCATTTT.

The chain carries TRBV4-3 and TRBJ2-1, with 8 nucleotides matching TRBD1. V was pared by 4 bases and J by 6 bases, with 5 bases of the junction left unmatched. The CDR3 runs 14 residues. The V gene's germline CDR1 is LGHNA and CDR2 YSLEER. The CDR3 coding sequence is TGCGCCAGCAGCCCCGGCGACAGGGGCAATGAGCAGTTCTTC. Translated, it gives CASSPGDRGNEQFF.

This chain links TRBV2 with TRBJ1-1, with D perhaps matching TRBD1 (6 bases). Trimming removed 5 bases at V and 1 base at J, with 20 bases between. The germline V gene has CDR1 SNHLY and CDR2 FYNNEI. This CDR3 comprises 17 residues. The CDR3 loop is CASSFNPRGIQNTEAFF. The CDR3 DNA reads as TGTGCCAGCAGTTTCAACCCGAGGGGGATACAGAACACTGAAGCTTTCTTT. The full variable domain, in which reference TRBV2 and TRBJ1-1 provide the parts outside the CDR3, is EPEVTQTPSHQVTQMGQEVILRCVPISNHLYFYWYRQILGQKVEFLVSFYNNEISEKSEIFDDQFSVERPDGSNFTLKIRSTKLEDSAMYFCASSFNPRGIQNTEAFFGQGTRLTVV.

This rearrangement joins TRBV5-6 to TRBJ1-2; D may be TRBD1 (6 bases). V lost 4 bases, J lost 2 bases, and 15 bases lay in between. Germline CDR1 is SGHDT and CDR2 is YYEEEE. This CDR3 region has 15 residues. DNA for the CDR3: TGTGCCAGCAGCGGGACACCGATAGGCAACTATGGCTACACCTTC. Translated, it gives CASSGTPIGNYGYTF.

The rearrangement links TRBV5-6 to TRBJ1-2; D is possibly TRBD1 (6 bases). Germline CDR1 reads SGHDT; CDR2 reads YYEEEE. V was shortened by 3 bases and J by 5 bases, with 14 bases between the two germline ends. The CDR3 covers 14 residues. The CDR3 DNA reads TGTGCCAGCAGCTCGAACGGACAGCGATATGGCTACACCTTC. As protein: CASSSNGQRYGYTF.

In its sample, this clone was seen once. The CDR3 reads CASSVGIAGGGETQYF. The CDR3 DNA reads TGTGCCAGCAGCGTAGGGATAGCGGGGGGTGGGGAGACCCAGTACTTC. The chain recombines TRBV9 with TRBJ2-5; 10 bases are a match to TRBD2. Unmatched junction bases numbered 7, after V lost 0 bases and J lost 5 bases. The CDR3 consists of 16 residues. The germline V gene has CDR1 SGDLS and CDR2 YYNGEE.

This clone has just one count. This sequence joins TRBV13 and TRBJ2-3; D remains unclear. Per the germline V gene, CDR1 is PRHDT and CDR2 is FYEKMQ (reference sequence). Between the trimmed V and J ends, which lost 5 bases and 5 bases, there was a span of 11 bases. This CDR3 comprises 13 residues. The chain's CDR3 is CASSPWHLDTQYF. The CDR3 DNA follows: TGTGCCAGCAGCCCTTGGCACCTAGATACGCAGTATTTT.

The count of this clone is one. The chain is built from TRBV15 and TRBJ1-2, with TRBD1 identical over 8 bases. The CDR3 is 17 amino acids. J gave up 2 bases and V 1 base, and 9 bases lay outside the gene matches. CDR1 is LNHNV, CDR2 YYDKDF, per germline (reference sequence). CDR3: CATSRGGRDRKNYGYTF. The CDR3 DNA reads TGTGCCACCAGCAGAGGAGGGAGGGACAGGAAGAACTATGGCTACACCTTC.

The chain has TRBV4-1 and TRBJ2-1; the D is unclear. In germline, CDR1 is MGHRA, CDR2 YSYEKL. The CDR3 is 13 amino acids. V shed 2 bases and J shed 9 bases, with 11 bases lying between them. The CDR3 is CASSQPLALEQFF. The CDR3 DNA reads TGCGCCAGCAGCCAACCCTTAGCTCTTGAGCAGTTCTTC.

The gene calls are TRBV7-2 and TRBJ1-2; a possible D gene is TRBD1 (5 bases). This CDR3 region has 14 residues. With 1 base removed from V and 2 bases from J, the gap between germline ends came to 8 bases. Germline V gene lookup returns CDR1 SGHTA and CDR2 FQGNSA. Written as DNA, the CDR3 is TGTGCCAGCAGCTTAGTGGCAGGGAACTATGGCTACACCTTC. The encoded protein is CASSLVAGNYGYTF.

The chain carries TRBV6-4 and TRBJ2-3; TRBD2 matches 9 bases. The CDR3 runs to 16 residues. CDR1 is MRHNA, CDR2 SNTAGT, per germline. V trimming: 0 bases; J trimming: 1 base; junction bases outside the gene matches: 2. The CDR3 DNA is TGTGCCAGCAGTGACTCCTCTAGCGGGGGCACAGATACGCAGTATTTT. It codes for CASSDSSSGGTDTQYF.

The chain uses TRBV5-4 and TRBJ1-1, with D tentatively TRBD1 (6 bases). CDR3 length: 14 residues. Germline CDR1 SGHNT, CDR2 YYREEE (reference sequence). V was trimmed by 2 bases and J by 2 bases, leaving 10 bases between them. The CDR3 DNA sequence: TGTGCCAGCAGCTTAGAACAGGGAAACACTGAAGCTTTCTTT. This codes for CASSLEQGNTEAFF.

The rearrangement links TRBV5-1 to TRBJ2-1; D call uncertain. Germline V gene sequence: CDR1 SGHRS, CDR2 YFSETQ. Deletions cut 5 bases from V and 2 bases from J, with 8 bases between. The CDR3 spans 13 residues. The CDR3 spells CASSIVAYNEQFF. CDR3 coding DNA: TGCGCCAGCAGTATAGTAGCCTACAATGAGCAGTTCTTC.

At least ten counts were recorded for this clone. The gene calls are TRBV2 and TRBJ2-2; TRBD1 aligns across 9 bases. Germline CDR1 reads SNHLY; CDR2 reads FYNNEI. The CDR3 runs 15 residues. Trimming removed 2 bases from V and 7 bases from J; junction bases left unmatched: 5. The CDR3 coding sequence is TGTGCCAGCAGTGAATTAACAGGGGGCGGCGGGGAGCTGTTTTTT. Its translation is CASSELTGGGGELFF.

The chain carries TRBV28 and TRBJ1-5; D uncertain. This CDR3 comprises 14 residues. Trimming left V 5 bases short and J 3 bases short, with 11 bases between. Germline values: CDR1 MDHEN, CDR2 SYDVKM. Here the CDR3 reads CASSPGSPNQPQHF. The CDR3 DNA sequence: TGTGCCAGCAGTCCCGGGAGTCCCAATCAGCCCCAGCATTTT.

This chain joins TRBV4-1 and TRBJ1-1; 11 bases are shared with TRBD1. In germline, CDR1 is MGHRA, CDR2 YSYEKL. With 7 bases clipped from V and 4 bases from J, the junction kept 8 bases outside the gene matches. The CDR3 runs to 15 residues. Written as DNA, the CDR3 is TGCGCCAGCATTCGGAGGACAGGGGGCCGCACTGAAGCTTTCTTT. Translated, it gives CASIRRTGGRTEAFF.

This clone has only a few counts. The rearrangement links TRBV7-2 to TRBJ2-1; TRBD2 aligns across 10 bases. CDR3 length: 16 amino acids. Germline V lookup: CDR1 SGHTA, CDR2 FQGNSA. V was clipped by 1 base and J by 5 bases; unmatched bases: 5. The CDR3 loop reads CASSLVSGRGNNEQFF. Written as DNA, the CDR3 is TGTGCCAGCAGCTTAGTGAGCGGGAGGGGAAACAATGAGCAGTTCTTC.

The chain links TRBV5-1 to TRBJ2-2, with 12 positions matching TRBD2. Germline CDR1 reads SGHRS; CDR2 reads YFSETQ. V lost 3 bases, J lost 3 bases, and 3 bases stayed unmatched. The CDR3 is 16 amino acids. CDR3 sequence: CASSYLAGGYTGELFF. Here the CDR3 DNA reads TGCGCCAGCAGCTACCTAGCGGGGGGGTACACCGGGGAGCTGTTTTTT. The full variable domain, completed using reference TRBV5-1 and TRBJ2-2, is KAGVTQTPRYLIKTRGQQVTLSCSPISGHRSVSWYQQTPGQGLQFLFEYFSETQRNKGNFPGRFSGRQFSNSRSEMNVSTLELGDSALYLCASSYLAGGYTGELFFGEGSRLTVL.

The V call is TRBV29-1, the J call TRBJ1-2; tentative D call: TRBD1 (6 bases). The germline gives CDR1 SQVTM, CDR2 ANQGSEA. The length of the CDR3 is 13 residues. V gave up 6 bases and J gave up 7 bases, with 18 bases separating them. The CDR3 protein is CSVAWGQVGGYTF. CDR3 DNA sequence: TGCAGCGTAGCGTGGGGGCAGGTTGGTGGCTACACCTTC.

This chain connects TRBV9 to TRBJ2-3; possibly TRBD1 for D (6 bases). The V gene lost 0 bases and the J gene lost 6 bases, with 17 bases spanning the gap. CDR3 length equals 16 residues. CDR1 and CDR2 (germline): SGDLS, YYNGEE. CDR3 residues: CASSVGLGQGSDTQYF. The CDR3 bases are TGTGCCAGCAGCGTAGGTTTGGGGCAGGGGTCGGATACGCAGTATTTT.

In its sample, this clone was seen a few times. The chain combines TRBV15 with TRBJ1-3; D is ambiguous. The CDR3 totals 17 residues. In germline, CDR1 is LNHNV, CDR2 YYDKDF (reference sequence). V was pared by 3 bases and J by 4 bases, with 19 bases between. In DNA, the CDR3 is TGTGCCACCAGCAGTTATCCGGGTCCCACTCGCGGAAACACCATATATTTT. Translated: CATSSYPGPTRGNTIYF.

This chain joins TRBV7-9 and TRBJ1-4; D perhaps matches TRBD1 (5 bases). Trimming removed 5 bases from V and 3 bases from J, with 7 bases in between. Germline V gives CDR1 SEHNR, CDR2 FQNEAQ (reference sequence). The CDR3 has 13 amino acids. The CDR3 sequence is CASSRTPNEKLFF. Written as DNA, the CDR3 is TGTGCCAGCAGCCGGACACCTAATGAAAAACTGTTTTTT.

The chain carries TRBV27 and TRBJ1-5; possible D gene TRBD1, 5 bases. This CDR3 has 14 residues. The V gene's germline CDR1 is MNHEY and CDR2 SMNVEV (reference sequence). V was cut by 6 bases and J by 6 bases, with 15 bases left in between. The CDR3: CASSLGGEGQPQHF. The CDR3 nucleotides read TGTGCCAGCAGCCTTGGGGGGGAAGGTCAGCCCCAGCATTTT.

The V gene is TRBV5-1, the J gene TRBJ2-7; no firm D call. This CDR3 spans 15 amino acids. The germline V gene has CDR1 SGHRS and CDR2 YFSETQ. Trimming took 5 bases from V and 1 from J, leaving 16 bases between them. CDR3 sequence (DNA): TGCGCCAGCAGTCCCGCTAGTCTGAGTTCCTACGAGCAGTACTTC. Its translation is CASSPASLSSYEQYF.

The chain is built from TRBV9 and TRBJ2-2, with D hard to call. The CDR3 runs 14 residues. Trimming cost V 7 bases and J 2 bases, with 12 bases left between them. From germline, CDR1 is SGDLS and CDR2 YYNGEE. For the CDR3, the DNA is TGTGCCAGCGCGAACGCTATTAACACCGGGGAGCTGTTTTTT. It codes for CASANAINTGELFF.

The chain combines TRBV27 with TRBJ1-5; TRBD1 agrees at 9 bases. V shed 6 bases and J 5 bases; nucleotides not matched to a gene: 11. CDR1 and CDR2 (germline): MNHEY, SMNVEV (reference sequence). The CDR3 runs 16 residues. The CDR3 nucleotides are TGTGCCAGCAGGCGAGTGGGACAGGGAAGGCATCAGCCCCAGCATTTT. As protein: CASRRVGQGRHQPQHF.

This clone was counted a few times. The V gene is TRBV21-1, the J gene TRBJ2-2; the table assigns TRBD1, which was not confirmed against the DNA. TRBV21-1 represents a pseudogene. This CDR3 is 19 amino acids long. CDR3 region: CASSKARAGVGDDTGELFF. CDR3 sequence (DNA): TGTGCCAGCAGCAAAGCGCGGGCAGGGGTGGGGGATGACACCGGGGAGCTGTTTTTT.